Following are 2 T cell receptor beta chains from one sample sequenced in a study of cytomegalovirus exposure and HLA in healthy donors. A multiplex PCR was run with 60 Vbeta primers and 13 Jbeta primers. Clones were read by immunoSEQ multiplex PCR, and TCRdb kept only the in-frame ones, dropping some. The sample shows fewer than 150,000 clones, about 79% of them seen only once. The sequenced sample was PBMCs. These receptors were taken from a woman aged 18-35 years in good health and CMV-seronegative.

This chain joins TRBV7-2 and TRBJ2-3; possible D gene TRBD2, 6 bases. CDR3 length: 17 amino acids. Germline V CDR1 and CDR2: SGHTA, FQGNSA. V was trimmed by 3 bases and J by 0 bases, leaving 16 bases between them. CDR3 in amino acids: CASSFGTGLASTDTQYF. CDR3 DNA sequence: TGTGCCAGCAGCTTTGGTACGGGACTTGCTAGCACAGATACGCAGTATTTT.

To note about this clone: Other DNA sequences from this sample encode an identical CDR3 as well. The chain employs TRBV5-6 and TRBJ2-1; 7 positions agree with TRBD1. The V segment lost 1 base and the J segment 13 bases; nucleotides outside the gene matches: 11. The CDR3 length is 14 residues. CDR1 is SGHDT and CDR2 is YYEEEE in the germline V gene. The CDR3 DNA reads TGTGCCAGCAGCTTGTCGTCCCCGGGACAGAAACAGTTCTTC. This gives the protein CASSLSSPGQKQFF.